Listed below are T cell receptor beta chains from one sample, sequenced in a study of blood T cell repertoires in COVID-19. The protocol was immunoSEQ multiplex PCR, while the TCRdb copy is restricted to in-frame clones and leaves out a portion. The sample shows about 170,000 clones, 70% to 85% of them seen only once. The material sequenced was peripheral blood. These receptors all stem from a man at least 80 years old with COVID-19, enrolled during active disease. The CDR3 runs from the conserved cysteine through the conserved F or W. The order of the fields is J gene, D gene, clone size, V gene, CDR3 DNA, CDR3 protein. A D gene is named only where the DNA matches it firmly. Where a row states a size, it is once, few, many or the class of an expanded clone; other rows omit it.

j_gene: TRBJ1-5; d_gene: -; abundance: -; v_gene: TRBV28; CDR3nt: TGTGCCAGCAGTTTACTCAATCAGCCCCAGCATTTT; CDR3aa: CASSLLNQPQHF
j_gene: TRBJ1-5; d_gene: -; abundance: -; v_gene: TRBV7-9; CDR3nt: TGTGCCAGCAGCTTAGGTGGGTCGGGTACCAATCAGCCCCAGCATTTT; CDR3aa: CASSLGGSGTNQPQHF
j_gene: TRBJ1-4; d_gene: -; abundance: -; v_gene: TRBV5-5; CDR3nt: TGTGCCAGCAGCTTGGGAGGACGGGTCTTGAGGACTACTGAAAAACTGTTTTTT; CDR3aa: CASSLGGRVLRTTEKLFF
j_gene: TRBJ1-4; d_gene: TRBD1; abundance: -; v_gene: TRBV10-3; CDR3nt: TGTGCCATCAGTGAAGGGACAGCTAATGAAAAACTGTTTTTT; CDR3aa: CAISEGTANEKLFF
j_gene: TRBJ1-2; d_gene: -; abundance: -; v_gene: TRBV5-1; CDR3nt: TGCGCCAGCAGCTTGGATCCACAGGGAAATATCTACACCTTC; CDR3aa: CASSLDPQGNIYTF
j_gene: TRBJ1-5; d_gene: -; abundance: -; v_gene: TRBV5-1; CDR3nt: TGCGCCAGCAGCTTGAGGCCTGGCGCGGGTCAGCCCCAGCATTTT; CDR3aa: CASSLRPGAGQPQHF
j_gene: TRBJ1-1; d_gene: TRBD1; abundance: -; v_gene: TRBV18; CDR3nt: TGTGCCAGCTCACCGGGACAGGACACTGAAGCTTTCTTT; CDR3aa: CASSPGQDTEAFF
j_gene: TRBJ2-7; d_gene: TRBD2; abundance: -; v_gene: TRBV9; CDR3nt: TGTGCCAGCAGCGCCATTAGCGGGGGGCAGTACGAGCAGTACTTC; CDR3aa: CASSAISGGQYEQYF
j_gene: TRBJ1-4; d_gene: -; abundance: -; v_gene: TRBV19; CDR3nt: TGTGCCAGTAGTGCCCGGACAACCGGCAGTGAAAAACTGTTTTTT; CDR3aa: CASSARTTGSEKLFF
j_gene: TRBJ1-1; d_gene: TRBD1; abundance: -; v_gene: TRBV5-4; CDR3nt: TGTGCCAGCAGCTCCCAGGACAGGACGGCTTTCTTT; CDR3aa: CASSSQDRTAFF
j_gene: TRBJ1-2; d_gene: -; abundance: -; v_gene: TRBV5-6; CDR3nt: TGTGCCAGCAGCTTTACCGGGTATGGCTATGGCTACACCTTC; CDR3aa: CASSFTGYGYGYTF
j_gene: TRBJ2-2; d_gene: TRBD1; abundance: -; v_gene: TRBV5-1; CDR3nt: TGCGCCAGCAGAACAGGGGGTACCGGGGAGCTGTTTTTT; CDR3aa: CASRTGGTGELFF
j_gene: TRBJ2-1; d_gene: -; abundance: once; v_gene: TRBV9; CDR3nt: TGTGCCAGCAGCCGACAGGTAGCCTACAATGAGCAGTTCTTC; CDR3aa: CASSRQVAYNEQFF
j_gene: TRBJ1-1; d_gene: TRBD1; abundance: -; v_gene: TRBV6-6; CDR3nt: TGTGCCAGCAGGGCACCGGGACAGGGCCGACACACTGAAGCTTTCTTT; CDR3aa: CASRAPGQGRHTEAFF
j_gene: TRBJ2-3; d_gene: TRBD1; abundance: once; v_gene: TRBV5-1; CDR3nt: TGCGCCAGCAGTTCTAATCGAGCCGGGACAGCCAACAGCGCTTACACAGATACGCAGTATTTT; CDR3aa: CASSSNRAGTANSAYTDTQYF
j_gene: TRBJ1-4; d_gene: TRBD1; abundance: few; v_gene: TRBV7-2; CDR3nt: TGTGCCAGCAGCTTAGATATGGGACAGGGAAATGAAAAACTGTTTTTT; CDR3aa: CASSLDMGQGNEKLFF
j_gene: TRBJ1-5; d_gene: TRBD1; abundance: once; v_gene: TRBV5-5; CDR3nt: TGTGCCAGCAGCCCGGACAGGGTTACTCAGCCCCAGCATTTT; CDR3aa: CASSPDRVTQPQHF
j_gene: TRBJ1-6; d_gene: TRBD1; abundance: -; v_gene: TRBV9; CDR3nt: TGTGCCAGCAGCCCCGCCGGGACAGGGAGTTTGAATTCACCCCTCCACTTT; CDR3aa: CASSPAGTGSLNSPLHF
j_gene: TRBJ1-1; d_gene: TRBD1; abundance: -; v_gene: TRBV19; CDR3nt: TGTGCCAGTAGACAGACAGGGGGTGGAGACACTGAAGCTTTCTTT; CDR3aa: CASRQTGGGDTEAFF
j_gene: TRBJ1-1; d_gene: -; abundance: -; v_gene: TRBV6-1; CDR3nt: TGTGCCAGCAGTGATTGGCAGGGAAACACTGAAGCTTTCTTT; CDR3aa: CASSDWQGNTEAFF
j_gene: TRBJ1-1; d_gene: -; abundance: -; v_gene: TRBV7-6; CDR3nt: TGTGCCAGCAGCTTAGTGGGGCCCCCGAACACTGAAGCTTTCTTT; CDR3aa: CASSLVGPPNTEAFF
j_gene: TRBJ1-3; d_gene: TRBD1; abundance: -; v_gene: TRBV7-2; CDR3nt: TGTGCCAGCAGCTCCGACAGGGCAGGAAACACCATATATTTT; CDR3aa: CASSSDRAGNTIYF
j_gene: TRBJ2-2; d_gene: TRBD1; abundance: -; v_gene: TRBV12-5; CDR3nt: TGTGCTAGTGGTTCACAGACAGGGGTTGGGTCCGGGGGGCTGTTTTTT; CDR3aa: CASGSQTGVGSGGLFF
j_gene: TRBJ2-2; d_gene: TRBD1; abundance: few; v_gene: TRBV6-2/TRBV6-3; CDR3nt: TGTGCCAGCAGTAGGACAGGGGGCAACACCGGGGAGCTGTTTTTT; CDR3aa: CASSRTGGNTGELFF
j_gene: TRBJ2-7; d_gene: TRBD2; abundance: once; v_gene: TRBV7-2; CDR3nt: TGTGCCAGCAGCTTAGCGTCAGCGGGGGGGTACGAGCAGTACTTC; CDR3aa: CASSLASAGGYEQYF
j_gene: TRBJ2-7; d_gene: TRBD2; abundance: -; v_gene: TRBV15; CDR3nt: TGTGCCACCAGCGATATCGGAGGGCTAGCGGGGGAAGAGTACTTC; CDR3aa: CATSDIGGLAGEEYF
j_gene: TRBJ1-1; d_gene: TRBD1; abundance: once; v_gene: TRBV7-2; CDR3nt: TGTGCCAGCAGGGACACAGGGGTAGGTGAAGCTTTCTTT; CDR3aa: CASRDTGVGEAFF
j_gene: TRBJ1-1; d_gene: TRBD1; abundance: -; v_gene: TRBV7-9; CDR3nt: TGTGCCAGCAGTCGAAAGGGGACAGGGACTGAAGCTTTCTTT; CDR3aa: CASSRKGTGTEAFF
j_gene: TRBJ1-1; d_gene: -; abundance: few; v_gene: TRBV9; CDR3nt: TGTGCCAGCAGCGGAATCACAGGGTTTAACACTGAAGCTTTCTTT; CDR3aa: CASSGITGFNTEAFF
j_gene: TRBJ1-1; d_gene: -; abundance: once; v_gene: TRBV27; CDR3nt: TGTGCCACCACCCACTTGCGAGCTTTCTTT; CDR3aa: CATTHLRAFF
j_gene: TRBJ2-1; d_gene: TRBD2; abundance: -; v_gene: TRBV4-2; CDR3nt: TGTGCCAGCAGCCAAGTGGGACTAGCGGGGCGGGATGAGCAGTTCTTC; CDR3aa: CASSQVGLAGRDEQFF
j_gene: TRBJ2-2; d_gene: TRBD1; abundance: once; v_gene: TRBV5-6; CDR3nt: TGTGCCAGCAGCTTGGGGACAGGGTTCCGTATCGGGGAGCTGTTTTTT; CDR3aa: CASSLGTGFRIGELFF
j_gene: TRBJ2-7; d_gene: TRBD2; abundance: once; v_gene: TRBV5-1; CDR3nt: TGCGCCAGCAGCTCTAGCGGGGGCTCCTACGAGCAGTACTTC; CDR3aa: CASSSSGGSYEQYF
j_gene: TRBJ1-1; d_gene: -; abundance: -; v_gene: TRBV29-1; CDR3nt: TGCAGCGTAGGGCTCCAGGGCCCGAACACTGAAGCTTTCTTT; CDR3aa: CSVGLQGPNTEAFF
j_gene: TRBJ2-3; d_gene: TRBD2; abundance: -; v_gene: TRBV2; CDR3nt: TGTGCCAGCAGTCGAGCGGGGGGGCAGGATACGCAGTATTTT; CDR3aa: CASSRAGGQDTQYF
j_gene: TRBJ1-1; d_gene: TRBD1; abundance: -; v_gene: TRBV5-1; CDR3nt: TGCGCCAGCCGGGGACAGCCGAACACTGAAGCTTTCTTT; CDR3aa: CASRGQPNTEAFF
j_gene: TRBJ1-6; d_gene: TRBD1; abundance: -; v_gene: TRBV2; CDR3nt: TGTGCCAACTCCCCGACAGGGCCCACTTCACCCCTCCACTTT; CDR3aa: CANSPTGPTSPLHF
j_gene: TRBJ1-2; d_gene: -; abundance: few; v_gene: TRBV6-5; CDR3nt: TGTGCCAGCAGTTGGGCCCAACGCTGGACATATGGCTACACCTTC; CDR3aa: CASSWAQRWTYGYTF
j_gene: TRBJ2-5; d_gene: TRBD2; abundance: -; v_gene: TRBV29-1; CDR3nt: TGCAGCGAGCGGGGGGCCCAAGAGACCCAGTACTTC; CDR3aa: CSERGAQETQYF
j_gene: TRBJ1-2; d_gene: -; abundance: -; v_gene: TRBV16; CDR3nt: TGTGCCAGCAGCCAATCCAGGGATGCGGGGGGCTACACCTTC; CDR3aa: CASSQSRDAGGYTF
j_gene: TRBJ1-1; d_gene: -; abundance: few; v_gene: TRBV19; CDR3nt: TGTGCCAGTCGCGTTCGAGGAATGAACACTGAAGCTTTCTTT; CDR3aa: CASRVRGMNTEAFF
j_gene: TRBJ1-6; d_gene: TRBD1; abundance: once; v_gene: TRBV9; CDR3nt: TGTGCCAGCAGCGCGACAGGGTCTTATAATTCACCCCTCCACTTT; CDR3aa: CASSATGSYNSPLHF
j_gene: TRBJ2-3; d_gene: -; abundance: once; v_gene: TRBV11-3; CDR3nt: TGTGCCAGCAGCTTCATCCAGGGAGGAACAGATACGCAGTATTTT; CDR3aa: CASSFIQGGTDTQYF
j_gene: TRBJ1-5; d_gene: -; abundance: -; v_gene: TRBV2; CDR3nt: TGTGCCAGCAGTGGAGGATCCTTCAATCAGCCCCAGCATTTT; CDR3aa: CASSGGSFNQPQHF
j_gene: TRBJ1-1; d_gene: -; abundance: -; v_gene: TRBV10-3; CDR3nt: TGTGCCACCCTTCGTCTACTGAACACTGAAGCTTTCTTT; CDR3aa: CATLRLLNTEAFF
j_gene: TRBJ2-1; d_gene: TRBD1; abundance: -; v_gene: TRBV19; CDR3nt: TGTGCCAGTAGTATAGTGAAACTTACAGGGGGCTACAATGAGCAGTTCTTC; CDR3aa: CASSIVKLTGGYNEQFF
j_gene: TRBJ1-2; d_gene: TRBD1; abundance: -; v_gene: TRBV5-6; CDR3nt: TGTGCCAGCAAAATGACGCAGGGGGCACTCTATGGCTACACCTTC; CDR3aa: CASKMTQGALYGYTF
j_gene: TRBJ1-2; d_gene: -; abundance: -; v_gene: TRBV12-5; CDR3nt: TGTGCTAGTGGTTTGGGCAGTCTCTATGGCTACACCTTC; CDR3aa: CASGLGSLYGYTF
j_gene: TRBJ2-6; d_gene: -; abundance: -; v_gene: TRBV6-6; CDR3nt: TGTGCCAGCGGGAGCTCTGGGGCCAACGTCCTGACTTTC; CDR3aa: CASGSSGANVLTF
j_gene: TRBJ2-7; d_gene: -; abundance: -; v_gene: TRBV5-1; CDR3nt: TGCGCCAGCAGCTTCAACGGTTACCATTACGAGCAGTACTTC; CDR3aa: CASSFNGYHYEQYF
j_gene: TRBJ1-4; d_gene: -; abundance: -; v_gene: TRBV10-3; CDR3nt: TGTGCCATCAGTGAGGGCACCGGGAATGAAAAACTGTTTTTT; CDR3aa: CAISEGTGNEKLFF
j_gene: TRBJ2-7; d_gene: TRBD2; abundance: -; v_gene: TRBV4-1; CDR3nt: TGCGCCAGCAGCCAAGAGTGGGGAGGGGAATACGAGCAGTACTTC; CDR3aa: CASSQEWGGEYEQYF
j_gene: TRBJ1-2; d_gene: -; abundance: -; v_gene: TRBV5-1; CDR3nt: TGCGCCAGCAGCTTGTCCTTTCAGGGCCGTTCTGGGGAAGGCTACACCTTC; CDR3aa: CASSLSFQGRSGEGYTF
j_gene: TRBJ2-1; d_gene: TRBD2; abundance: -; v_gene: TRBV25-1; CDR3nt: TGTGCCAGCAGCCGACTAGCGGGGGGGAATGAGCAGTTCTTC; CDR3aa: CASSRLAGGNEQFF
j_gene: TRBJ1-2; d_gene: TRBD1; abundance: -; v_gene: TRBV5-5; CDR3nt: TGTGCCAGCAGCGTCGGTGCAGGACAGGGGCCTTATGGCTACACCTTC; CDR3aa: CASSVGAGQGPYGYTF